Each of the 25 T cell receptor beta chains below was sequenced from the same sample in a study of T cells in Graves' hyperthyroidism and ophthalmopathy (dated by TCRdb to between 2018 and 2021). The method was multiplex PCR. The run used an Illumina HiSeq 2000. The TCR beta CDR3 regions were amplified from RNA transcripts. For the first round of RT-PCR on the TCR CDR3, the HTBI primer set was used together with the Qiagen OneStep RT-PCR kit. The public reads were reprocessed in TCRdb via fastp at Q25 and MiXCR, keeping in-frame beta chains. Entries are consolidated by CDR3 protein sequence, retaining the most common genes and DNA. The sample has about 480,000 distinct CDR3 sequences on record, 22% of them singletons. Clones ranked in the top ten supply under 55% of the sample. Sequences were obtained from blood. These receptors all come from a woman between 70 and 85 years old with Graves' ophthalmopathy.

This CDR3 is CASIGGAVGGYTF. CDR3 in DNA: TGTGCCAGCATTGGAGGGGCAGTAGGAGGCTACACCTTC. The gene calls are TRBV6-5 and TRBJ1-2; the D gene is possibly TRBD1 (5 bases). CDR1 MNHEY and CDR2 SVGAGI come from the germline V gene. V lost 7 bases to trimming and J lost 8 bases, with 17 bases between them. This CDR3 has 13 amino acids.

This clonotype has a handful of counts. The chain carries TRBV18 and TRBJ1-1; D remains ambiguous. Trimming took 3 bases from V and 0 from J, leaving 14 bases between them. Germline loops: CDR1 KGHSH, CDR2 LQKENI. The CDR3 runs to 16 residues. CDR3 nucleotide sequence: TGTGCCAGCTCACCGGGCGTCAGAATCATGAACACTGAAGCTTTCTTT. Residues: CASSPGVRIMNTEAFF. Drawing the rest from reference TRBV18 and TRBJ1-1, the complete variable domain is NAGVMQNPRHLVRRRGQEARLRCSPMKGHSHVYWYRQLPEEGLKFMVYLQKENIIDESGMPKERFSAEFPKEGPSILRIQQVVRGDSAAYFCASSPGVRIMNTEAFFGQGTRLTVV.

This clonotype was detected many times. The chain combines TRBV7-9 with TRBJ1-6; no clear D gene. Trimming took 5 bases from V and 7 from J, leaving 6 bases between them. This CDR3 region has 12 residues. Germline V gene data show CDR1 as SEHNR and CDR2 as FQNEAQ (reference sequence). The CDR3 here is CASSQGNSPLHF. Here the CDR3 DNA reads TGTGCCAGCAGCCAAGGGAATTCACCCCTCCACTTT.

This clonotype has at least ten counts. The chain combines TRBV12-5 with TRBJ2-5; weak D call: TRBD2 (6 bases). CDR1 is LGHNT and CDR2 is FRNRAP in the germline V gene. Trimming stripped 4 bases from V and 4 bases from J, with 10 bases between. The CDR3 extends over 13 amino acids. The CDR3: CASGYGGTETQYF. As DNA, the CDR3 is TGTGCTAGTGGTTATGGAGGGACAGAGACCCAGTACTTC.

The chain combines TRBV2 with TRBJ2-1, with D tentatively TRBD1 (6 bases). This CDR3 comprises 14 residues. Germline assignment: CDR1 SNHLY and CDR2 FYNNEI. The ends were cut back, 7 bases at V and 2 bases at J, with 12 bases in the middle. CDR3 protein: CASKSRGTYNEQFF. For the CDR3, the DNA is TGTGCCAGCAAAAGCAGGGGAACCTACAATGAGCAGTTCTTC.

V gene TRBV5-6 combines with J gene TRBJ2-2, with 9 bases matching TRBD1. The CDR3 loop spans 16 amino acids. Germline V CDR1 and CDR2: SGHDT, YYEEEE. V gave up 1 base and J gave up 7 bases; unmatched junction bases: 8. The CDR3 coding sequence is TGTGCCAGCAGCTTGAGGACAGGGGCGTTGGGCGGGGAGCTGTTTTTT. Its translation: CASSLRTGALGGELFF.

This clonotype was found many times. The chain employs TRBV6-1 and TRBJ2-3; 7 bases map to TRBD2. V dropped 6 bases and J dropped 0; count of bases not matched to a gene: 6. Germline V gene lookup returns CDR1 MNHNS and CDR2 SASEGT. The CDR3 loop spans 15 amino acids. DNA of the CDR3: TGTGCCAGCAGCGCAGCGGGATCTAGCACAGATACGCAGTATTTT. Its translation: CASSAAGSSTDTQYF.

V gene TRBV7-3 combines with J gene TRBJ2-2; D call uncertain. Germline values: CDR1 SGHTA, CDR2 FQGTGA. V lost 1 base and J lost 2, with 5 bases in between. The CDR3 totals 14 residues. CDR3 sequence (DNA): TGTGCCAGCAGCTTAATTAGTAACACCGGGGAGCTGTTTTTT. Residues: CASSLISNTGELFF.

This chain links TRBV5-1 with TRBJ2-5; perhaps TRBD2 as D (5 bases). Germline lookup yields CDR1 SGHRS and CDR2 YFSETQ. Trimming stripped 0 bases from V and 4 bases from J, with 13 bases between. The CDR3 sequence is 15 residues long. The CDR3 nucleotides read TGCGCCAGCAGCTTGGCTGGGAGACGGGGAGAGACCCAGTACTTC. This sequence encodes CASSLAGRRGETQYF. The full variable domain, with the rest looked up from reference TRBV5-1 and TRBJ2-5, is KAGVTQTPRYLIKTRGQQVTLSCSPISGHRSVSWYQQTPGQGLQFLFEYFSETQRNKGNFPGRFSGRQFSNSRSEMNVSTLELGDSALYLCASSLAGRRGETQYFGPGTRLLVL.

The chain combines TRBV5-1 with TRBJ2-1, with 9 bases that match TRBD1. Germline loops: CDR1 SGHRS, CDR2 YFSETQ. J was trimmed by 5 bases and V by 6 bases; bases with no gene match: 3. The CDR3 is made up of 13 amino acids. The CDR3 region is CASIRTGDNEQFF. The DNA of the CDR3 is TGCGCCAGCATCAGGACAGGGGACAATGAGCAGTTCTTC.

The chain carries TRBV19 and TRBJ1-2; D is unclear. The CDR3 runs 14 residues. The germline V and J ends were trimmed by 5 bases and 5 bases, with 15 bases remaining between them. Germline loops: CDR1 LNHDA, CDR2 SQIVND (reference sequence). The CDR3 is CASSPLGPRYGYTF. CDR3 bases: TGTGCCAGTAGTCCCCTCGGCCCACGTTATGGCTACACCTTC.

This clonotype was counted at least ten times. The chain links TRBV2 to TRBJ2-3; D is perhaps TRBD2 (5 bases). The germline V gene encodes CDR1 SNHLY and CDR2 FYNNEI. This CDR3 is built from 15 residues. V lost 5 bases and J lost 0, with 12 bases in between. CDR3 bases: TGTGCCAGCAGTCGCGAGGGTCGAAGCACAGATACGCAGTATTTT. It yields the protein CASSREGRSTDTQYF. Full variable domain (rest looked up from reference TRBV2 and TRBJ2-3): EPEVTQTPSHQVTQMGQEVILRCVPISNHLYFYWYRQILGQKVEFLVSFYNNEISEKSEIFDDQFSVERPDGSNFTLKIRSTKLEDSAMYFCASSREGRSTDTQYFGPGTRLTVL.

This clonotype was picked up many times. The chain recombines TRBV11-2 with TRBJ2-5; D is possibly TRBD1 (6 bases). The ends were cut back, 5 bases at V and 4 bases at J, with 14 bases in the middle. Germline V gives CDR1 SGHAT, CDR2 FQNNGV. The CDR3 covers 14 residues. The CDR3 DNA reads TGTGCCAGCAGCCCGAGTGGGGGCGGAGAGACCCAGTACTTC. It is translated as CASSPSGGGETQYF.

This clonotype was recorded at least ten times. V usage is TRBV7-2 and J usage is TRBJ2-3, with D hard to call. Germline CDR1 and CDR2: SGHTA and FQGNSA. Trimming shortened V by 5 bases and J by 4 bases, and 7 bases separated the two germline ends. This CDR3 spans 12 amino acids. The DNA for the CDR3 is TGTGCCAGCAGCCAGAGTCCAGATACGCAGTATTTT. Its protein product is CASSQSPDTQYF.

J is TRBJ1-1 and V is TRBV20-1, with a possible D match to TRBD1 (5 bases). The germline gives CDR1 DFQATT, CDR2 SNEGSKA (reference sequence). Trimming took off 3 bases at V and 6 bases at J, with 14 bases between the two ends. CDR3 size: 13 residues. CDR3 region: CSASRTTGPEAFF. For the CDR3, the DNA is TGCAGTGCTAGTAGGACAACGGGCCCTGAAGCTTTCTTT.

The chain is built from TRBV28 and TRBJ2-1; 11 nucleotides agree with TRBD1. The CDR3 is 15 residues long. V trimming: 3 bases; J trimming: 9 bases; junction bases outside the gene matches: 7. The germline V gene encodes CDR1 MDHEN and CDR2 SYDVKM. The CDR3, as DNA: TGTGCCAGCAGTTTTCTTGGACAGGGGGCAAGTGAGCAGTTCTTC. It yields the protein CASSFLGQGASEQFF.

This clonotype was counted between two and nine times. For the CDR3, the DNA is TGTGCCAGCAGCCAACTTACGGTAGCGGGAGGCACAGATACGCAGTATTTT. Translated: CASSQLTVAGGTDTQYF. The gene calls are TRBV3-1 and TRBJ2-3; 9 positions match TRBD2. The CDR3 totals 17 residues. CDR1 is LGHDT, CDR2 YNNKEL, per germline (reference sequence). Trimming took 2 bases from V and 1 from J; bases not matched to a gene: 7.

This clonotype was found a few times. CDR3 sequence (DNA): TGTGCCAGCAGCTTCCACGGGACAGCTTTAGGAGAGCAGTTCTTC. Its translation is CASSFHGTALGEQFF. The J gene is TRBJ2-1, the V gene TRBV7-3, with TRBD1 matching 7 bases. The CDR3 is made up of 15 amino acids. The trim removed 3 bases at V and 10 bases at J, leaving 12 bases unmatched. Germline values: CDR1 SGHTA, CDR2 FQGTGA.

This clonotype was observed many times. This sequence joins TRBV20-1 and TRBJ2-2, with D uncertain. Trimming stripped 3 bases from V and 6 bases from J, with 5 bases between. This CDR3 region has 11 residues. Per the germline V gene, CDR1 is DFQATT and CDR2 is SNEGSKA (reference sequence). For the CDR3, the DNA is TGCAGTGCTAGGGGCGCCGGGGAGCTGTTTTTT. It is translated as CSARGAGELFF.

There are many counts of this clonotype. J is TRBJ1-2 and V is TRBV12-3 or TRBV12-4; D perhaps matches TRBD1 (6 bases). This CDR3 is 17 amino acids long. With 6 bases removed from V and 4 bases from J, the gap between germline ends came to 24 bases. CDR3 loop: CASSSDQIGGTVYGYTF. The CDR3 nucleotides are TGTGCCAGCAGCTCGGACCAGATAGGGGGGACGGTCTATGGCTACACCTTC.

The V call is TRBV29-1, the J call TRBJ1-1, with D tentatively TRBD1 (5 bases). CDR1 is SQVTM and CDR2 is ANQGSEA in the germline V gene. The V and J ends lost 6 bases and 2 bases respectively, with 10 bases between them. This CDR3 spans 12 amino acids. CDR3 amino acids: CSVGDSNTEAFF. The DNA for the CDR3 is TGCAGCGTCGGTGACAGTAACACTGAAGCTTTCTTT.

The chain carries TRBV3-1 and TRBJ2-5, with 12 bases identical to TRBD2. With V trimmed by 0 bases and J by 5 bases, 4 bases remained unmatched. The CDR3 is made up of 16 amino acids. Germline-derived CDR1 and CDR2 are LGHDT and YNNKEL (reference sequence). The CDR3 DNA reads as TGTGCCAGCAGCCAAGATACTAGCGGGAGGCGGGAGACCCAGTACTTC. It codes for CASSQDTSGRRETQYF.

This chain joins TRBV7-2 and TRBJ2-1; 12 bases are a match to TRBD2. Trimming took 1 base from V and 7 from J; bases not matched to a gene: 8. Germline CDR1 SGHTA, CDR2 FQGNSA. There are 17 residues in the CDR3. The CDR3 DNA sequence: TGTGCCAGCAGCTTAGGGATAGGGCTAGCGGGAGGGAATGAGCAGTTCTTC. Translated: CASSLGIGLAGGNEQFF.

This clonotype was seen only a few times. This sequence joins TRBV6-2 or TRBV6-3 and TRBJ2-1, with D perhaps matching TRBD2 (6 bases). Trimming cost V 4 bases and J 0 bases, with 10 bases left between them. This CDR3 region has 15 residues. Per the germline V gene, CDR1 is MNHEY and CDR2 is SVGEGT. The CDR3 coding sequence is TGTGCCAGCAGTTGGCGGGAACGCTCCTACAATGAGCAGTTCTTC. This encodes CASSWRERSYNEQFF.

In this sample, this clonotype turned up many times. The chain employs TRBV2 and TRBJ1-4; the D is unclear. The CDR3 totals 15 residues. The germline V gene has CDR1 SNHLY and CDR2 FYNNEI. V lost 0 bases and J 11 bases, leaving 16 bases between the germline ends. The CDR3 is CASSEAFLPGSKLFF. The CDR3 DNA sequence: TGTGCCAGCAGTGAAGCCTTTCTTCCGGGGTCGAAACTGTTTTTT.